Sequencing of this T cell receptor (beta chain) was carried out in a study of OX40 agonist ivuxolimab in advanced cancers. About the research overall: Head and neck, renal cell, melanoma or hepatocellular carcinoma were the cancers that dose-escalation patients had. Findings and limits, study-wide: The average count of expanded clones was higher among CD8+ T cells than among CD4+. Doses of 0.1 to 3.0 mg/kg were accompanied by clonal expansion of CD4+ and CD8+ blood T cells by week 6. Expanded peripheral T-cell antigen specificity went undetermined.

The V gene end was trimmed by 5 bases and the J gene end by 4 bases; junction bases not matched to a gene: 4. This CDR3 is built from 14 residues. Germline loops: CDR1 SGHNT, CDR2 YENEEA. Produced via immunoSEQ multiplex PCR; TCRdb's table is partial and in-frame only. Of tens of thousands of clones listed, approximately 90% are singletons. A note on this clone: Its antigen remains unidentified.

The chain has TRBV11-3 and TRBJ1-1, with TRBD1 matching 10 bases. The receptor comes from an adult with an advanced solid tumor such as melanoma, head and neck, liver or kidney cancer. This sample comprised CD4+ or CD8+ T cells sorted from blood, obtained in a trial of the OX40 agonist ivuxolimab. The CDR3 coding sequence is TGTGCCAGCAGCCGGACAGGGGGGGGCACTGAAGCTTTCTTT. Encoded protein: CASSRTGGGTEAFF. Full variable domain (rest looked up from reference TRBV11-3 and TRBJ1-1): EAGVVQSPRYKIIEKKQPVAFWCNPISGHNTLYWYLQNLGQGPELLIRYENEEAVDDSQLPKDRFSAERLKGVDSTLKIQPAELGDSAVYLCASSRTGGGTEAFFGQGTRLTVV.